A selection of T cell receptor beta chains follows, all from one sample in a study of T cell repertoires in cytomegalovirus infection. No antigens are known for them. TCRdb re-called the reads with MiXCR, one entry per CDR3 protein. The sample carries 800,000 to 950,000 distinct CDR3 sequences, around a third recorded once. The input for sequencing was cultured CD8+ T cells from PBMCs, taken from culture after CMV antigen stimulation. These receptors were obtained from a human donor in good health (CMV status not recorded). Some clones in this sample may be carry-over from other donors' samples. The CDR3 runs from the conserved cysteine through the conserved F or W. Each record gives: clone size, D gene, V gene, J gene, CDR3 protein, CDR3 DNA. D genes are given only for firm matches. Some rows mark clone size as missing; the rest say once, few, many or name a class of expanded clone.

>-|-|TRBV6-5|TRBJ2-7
CASSYSAEFDLLYEQYF
TGTGCCAGCAGTTACTCGGCGGAATTCGACCTCCTCTACGAGCAGTACTTC
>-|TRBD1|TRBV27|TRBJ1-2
CASSSTGAIGYTF
TGTGCCAGCAGTTCGACAGGGGCCATCGGCTACACCTTC
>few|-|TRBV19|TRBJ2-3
CASSISHHTDTQYF
TGTGCCAGTAGTATCAGCCACCACACAGATACGCAGTATTTT
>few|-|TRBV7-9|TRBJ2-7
CASSQPEGAYEQYF
TGTGCCAGCAGCCAGCCAGAGGGGGCCTACGAGCAGTACTTC
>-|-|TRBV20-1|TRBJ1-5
CSAALSRGEQPQHF
TGCAGTGCCGCCCTCAGTAGGGGGGAGCAGCCCCAGCATTTT
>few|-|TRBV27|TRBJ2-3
CASSPESGDTQYF
TGTGCCAGCAGTCCCGAATCAGGAGATACGCAGTATTTT
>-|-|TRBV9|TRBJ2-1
CASSGPGFEQFF
TGTGCCAGCAGCGGACCAGGGTTTGAGCAGTTCTTC
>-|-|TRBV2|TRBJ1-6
CATRNSPLHF
TGTGCCACCCGAAATTCACCCCTCCACTTT
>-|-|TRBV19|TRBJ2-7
CASSTAGSYEQYF
TGTGCCAGTAGTACCGCAGGGTCCTACGAGCAGTACTTC
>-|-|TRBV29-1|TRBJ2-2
CSVGPSWDTGELFF
TGCAGCGTTGGCCCCTCTTGGGACACCGGGGAGCTGTTTTTT
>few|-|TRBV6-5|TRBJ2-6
CASSYSRTNSGANVLTF
TGTGCCAGCAGTTACTCGAGGACCAACTCTGGGGCCAACGTCCTGACTTTC
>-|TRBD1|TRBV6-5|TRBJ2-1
CASSYFGQDDYNEQFF
TGTGCCAGCAGTTACTTCGGACAGGACGATTACAATGAGCAGTTCTTC
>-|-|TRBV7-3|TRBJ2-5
CASSFLGAGRTRETQYF
TGTGCCAGCAGCTTCCTGGGCGCGGGACGGACACGGGAGACCCAGTACTTC
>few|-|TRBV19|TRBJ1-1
CASSIGHRTEAFF
TGTGCCAGTAGTATAGGTCACCGAACTGAAGCTTTCTTT
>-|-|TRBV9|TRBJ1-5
CASSVAADIGQPQHF
TGTGCCAGCAGCGTAGCGGCCGACATCGGCCAGCCCCAGCATTTT
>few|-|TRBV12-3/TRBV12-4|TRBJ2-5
CASTPTFQETQYF
TGTGCCAGCACCCCGACATTCCAAGAGACCCAGTACTTC
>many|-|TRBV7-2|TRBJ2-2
CASSKIGVQNTGELFF
TGTGCCAGCAGTAAAATTGGGGTTCAGAACACCGGGGAGCTGTTTTTT
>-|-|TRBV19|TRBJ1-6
CASEGGYYSPLHF
TGTGCCAGTGAAGGGGGTTATTATTCACCCCTCCACTTT
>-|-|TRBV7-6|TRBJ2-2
CASSFTLATGELFF
TGTGCCAGCAGTTTTACCCTTGCGACCGGGGAGCTGTTTTTT
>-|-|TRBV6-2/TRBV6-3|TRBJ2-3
CASSTADTQYF
TGTGCCAGCAGTACGGCGGATACGCAGTATTTT
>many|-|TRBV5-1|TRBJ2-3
CASSLSAGVSTDTQYF
TGCGCCAGCAGCTTGTCGGCAGGGGTGAGCACAGATACGCAGTATTTT
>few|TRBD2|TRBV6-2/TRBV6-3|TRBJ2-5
CASSYSGGDQETQYF
TGTGCCAGCAGTTACTCCGGGGGGGACCAAGAGACCCAGTACTTC
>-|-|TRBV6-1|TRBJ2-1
CASRMDNSYNEQFF
TGTGCCAGCCGAATGGACAACTCCTACAATGAGCAGTTCTTC
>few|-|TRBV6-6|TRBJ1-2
CASSPLSISTPLGDPPYGYTF
TGTGCCAGCAGTCCCCTGTCAATTTCCACGCCTCTCGGCGACCCCCCCTATGGCTACACCTTC
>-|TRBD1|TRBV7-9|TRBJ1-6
CAIGTGNSPLHF
TGTGCCATAGGGACAGGGAATTCACCCCTCCACTTT
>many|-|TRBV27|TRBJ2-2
CASSPGPMNTGELFF
TGTGCCAGCAGTCCAGGGCCGATGAACACCGGGGAGCTGTTTTTT
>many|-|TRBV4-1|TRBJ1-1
CASSQGAHTEAFF
TGCGCCAGCAGTCAAGGGGCACACACTGAAGCTTTCTTT
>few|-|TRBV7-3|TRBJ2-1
CASSLGEREQFF
TGTGCCAGCAGCTTGGGAGAGCGAGAGCAGTTCTTC
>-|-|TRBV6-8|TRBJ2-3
CASTRFRTDTQYF
TGTGCCAGCACGAGGTTCCGCACAGATACGCAGTATTTT